This T cell receptor beta chain stems from a study of technical replicates of blood from a few donors. The method was immunoSEQ multiplex PCR; TCRdb's version includes in-frame clones alone and lacks a portion of them. The sample comprises under 85,000 clones, more than 85% of which are singletons, and roughly 0.37% rests with the top ten. V was shortened by 2 bases and J by 5 bases, with 18 bases between the two germline ends. The germline CDR1 and CDR2 sequences are MNHEY and SVGAGI. The CDR3 totals 16 residues. The sequenced material came from T cells isolated from PBMCs. V and J are TRBV6-5 and TRBJ2-5, with D possibly being TRBD2 (7 bases). The sequence was obtained from a human donor in good health. CDR3 bases: TGTGCCAGCAGTTACGCTTTAGGGGGGGGGCAGGAGACCCAGTACTTC. It is translated as CASSYALGGGQETQYF.